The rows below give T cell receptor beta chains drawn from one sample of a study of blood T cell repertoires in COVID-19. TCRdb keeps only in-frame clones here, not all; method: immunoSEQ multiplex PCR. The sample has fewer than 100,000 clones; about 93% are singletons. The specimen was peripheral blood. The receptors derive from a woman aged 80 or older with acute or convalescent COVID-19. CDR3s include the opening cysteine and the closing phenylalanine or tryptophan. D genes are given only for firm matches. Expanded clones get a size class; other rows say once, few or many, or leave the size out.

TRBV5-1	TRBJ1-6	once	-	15	TGCGCCAGCAGCTTGGAACGGGACATTAATTCACCCCTCCACTTT	CASSLERDINSPLHF
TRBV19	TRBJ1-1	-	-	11	TGTGCCAGTAGGATTACAGGGGAAGCTTTCTTT	CASRITGEAFF
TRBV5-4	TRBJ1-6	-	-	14	TGTGCCAGCAGTCTGACACTAGCCGATTCACCCCTCCACTTT	CASSLTLADSPLHF
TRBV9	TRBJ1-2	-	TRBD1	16	TGTGCCAGCAGCTATGAATCCGGGACAGGGGCCTATGGCTACACCTTC	CASSYESGTGAYGYTF
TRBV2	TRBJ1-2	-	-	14	TGTGCCAGCAGTGTGGGCAGGGGAAATGGAGGCTACACCTTC	CASSVGRGNGGYTF
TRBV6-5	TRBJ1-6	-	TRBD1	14	TGTGCCAGCAGTTACGGGACAGATAATTCACCCCTCCACTTT	CASSYGTDNSPLHF
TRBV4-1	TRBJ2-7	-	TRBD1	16	TGCGCCAGCAGCCAGAGAGTTACGACAGGGGCCTACGAGCAGTACTTC	CASSQRVTTGAYEQYF
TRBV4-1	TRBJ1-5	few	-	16	TGCGCCAGCAGCCAAGGTCAGCTTAGGCGGGATCAGCCCCAGCATTTT	CASSQGQLRRDQPQHF
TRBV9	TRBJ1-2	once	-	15	TGTGCCAGCAGCCCACAAGATCAGGGGTGGGGAGGCTACACCTTC	CASSPQDQGWGGYTF
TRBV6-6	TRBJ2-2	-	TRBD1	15	TGTGCCAGCAGTTCTGACAGGGGGTACACCGGGGAGCTGTTTTTT	CASSSDRGYTGELFF
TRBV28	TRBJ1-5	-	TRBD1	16	TGTGCCAGCAGTTTATTCGGGACAGGGGGCAATCAGCCCCAGCATTTT	CASSLFGTGGNQPQHF
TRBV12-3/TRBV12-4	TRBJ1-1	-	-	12	TGTGCCAGCTCCCTCTTTTCCACTGAAGCTTTCTTT	CASSLFSTEAFF
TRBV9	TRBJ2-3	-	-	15	TGTGCCAGCAGCGTAGATCCGGGAGGCACAGATACGCAGTATTTT	CASSVDPGGTDTQYF
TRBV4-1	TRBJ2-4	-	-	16	TGCGCCAGCAGCCAAGATATCGGGGGTCAAAAAAACATTCAGTACTTC	CASSQDIGGQKNIQYF
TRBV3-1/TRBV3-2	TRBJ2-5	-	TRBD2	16	TGTGCCAGCAGCCAAGTCCCGGGGGGGACTGGGGAGACCCAGTACTTC	CASSQVPGGTGETQYF
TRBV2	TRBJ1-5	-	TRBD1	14	TGTGCCAGCACCAACGACAGGGTCAATCAGCCCCAGCATTTT	CASTNDRVNQPQHF
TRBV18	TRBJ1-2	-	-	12	TGTGCCAGCTCAACAGAGATCTATGGCTACACCTTC	CASSTEIYGYTF
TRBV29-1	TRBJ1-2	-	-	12	TGCAGCGTTGAAAGGCAGCGTAAGGGCTACACCTTC	CSVERQRKGYTF
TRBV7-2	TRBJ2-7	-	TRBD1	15	TGTGCCAGCAGCTTCTCCGGGACAGGGCTCTACGAGCAGTACTTC	CASSFSGTGLYEQYF
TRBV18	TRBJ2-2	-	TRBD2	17	TGTGCCAGCTCACCGGGGACTAGCGGGACGAACACCGGGGAGCTGTTTTTT	CASSPGTSGTNTGELFF
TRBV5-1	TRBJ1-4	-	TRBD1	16	TGCGCCAGCAGCCGAGGACAGGGGATTGGAGGTGAAAAACTGTTTTTT	CASSRGQGIGGEKLFF
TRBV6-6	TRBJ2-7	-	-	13	TGTGCCAGCAGTTACCGGAGGGACGGCGAGCAGTACTTC	CASSYRRDGEQYF
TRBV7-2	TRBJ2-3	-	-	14	TGTGCCAGCAGCTTTCGACTAGTAACAGATACGCAGTATTTT	CASSFRLVTDTQYF
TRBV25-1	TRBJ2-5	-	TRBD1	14	TGTGCCAGCAGTGTTCCAGGGGGCGGAGAGACCCAGTACTTC	CASSVPGGGETQYF
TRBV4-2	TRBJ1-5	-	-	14	TGTGCCAGCAGCCAAGATCCGGGTAGTCAGCCCCAGCATTTT	CASSQDPGSQPQHF
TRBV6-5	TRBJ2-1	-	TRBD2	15	TGTGCCAGCAGTAATTTAGCGGGAGGCTACAATGAGCAGTTCTTC	CASSNLAGGYNEQFF
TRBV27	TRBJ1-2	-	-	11	TGTGCCAGCAGTAGAGGTTACGGCTACACCTTC	CASSRGYGYTF
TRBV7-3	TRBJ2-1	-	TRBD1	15	TGTGCCAGCAGCCGGACAGGGGATACCTACAATGAGCAGTTCTTC	CASSRTGDTYNEQFF
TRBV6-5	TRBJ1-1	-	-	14	TGTGCCAGCAGTTATCGACAGCCGAACACTGAAGCTTTCTTT	CASSYRQPNTEAFF
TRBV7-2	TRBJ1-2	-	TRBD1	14	TGTGCCAGCAGCCGGGACAGGGAGGGGTATGGCTACACCTTC	CASSRDREGYGYTF
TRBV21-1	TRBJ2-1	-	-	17	TGTGCCAGCAGCAAAGGCCCCGTAGCGGGGGGATGTGATGAGCAGTTCTTC	CASSKGPVAGGCDEQFF
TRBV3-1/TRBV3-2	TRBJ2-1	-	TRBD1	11	TGTGCCAGCAGCCCAGGGGGTGAGCAGTTCTTC	CASSPGGEQFF
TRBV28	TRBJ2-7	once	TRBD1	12	TGTGCCAGCCGCCGGACAGGGGCAGGGCAGTACTTC	CASRRTGAGQYF
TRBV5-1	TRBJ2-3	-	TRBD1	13	TGCGCCAGCAGGGAGACAGGGCGGGATACGCAGTATTTT	CASRETGRDTQYF
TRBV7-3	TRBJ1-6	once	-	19	TGTGCCAGCAGCTTATTACCCGCGTTAGGGGGGGCCTATAATTCACCCCTCCACTTT	CASSLLPALGGAYNSPLHF
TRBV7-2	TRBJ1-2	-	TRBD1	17	TGTGCCAGCAGCACCGACCCCGGGACAGGGGGGTACTATGGCTACACCTTC	CASSTDPGTGGYYGYTF
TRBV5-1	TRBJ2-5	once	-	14	TGCGCCAGCAGCTTGGCCAACACGCAAGAGACCCAGTACTTC	CASSLANTQETQYF
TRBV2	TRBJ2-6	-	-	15	TGTGCCAGCAGTGAAGGGGCCAGGGGGGCCAACGTCCTGACTTTC	CASSEGARGANVLTF
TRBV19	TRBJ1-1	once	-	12	TGTGCCAGTAAGGATCCAGCGGGTCGCGCTTTCTTT	CASKDPAGRAFF
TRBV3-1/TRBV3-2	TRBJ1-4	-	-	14	TGTGCCAGCAGCGGAGGACGGAGGGATGAAAAACTGTTTTTT	CASSGGRRDEKLFF
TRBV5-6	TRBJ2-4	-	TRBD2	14	TGTGCCAGCAGCTTAGCCGGGGGGGCAAACATTCAGTACTTC	CASSLAGGANIQYF
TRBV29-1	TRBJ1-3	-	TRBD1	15	TGCAGCGTTGGAGGACAGGGCAGCTCTGGAAACACCATATATTTT	CSVGGQGSSGNTIYF
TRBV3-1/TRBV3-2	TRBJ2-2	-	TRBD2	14	TGTGCCAGCAGCCGTAGCGGGGGGGTCGGGGAGCTGTTTTTT	CASSRSGGVGELFF
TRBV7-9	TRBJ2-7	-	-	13	TGTGCCAGCAGCCCGCAACCGCCTACCGAGCAGTACTTC	CASSPQPPTEQYF
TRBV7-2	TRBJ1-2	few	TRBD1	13	TGTGCCATCAACACCGGACAGGGGCTAGGCTACACCTTC	CAINTGQGLGYTF
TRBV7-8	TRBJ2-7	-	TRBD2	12	TGTGCCAGCAGCTCCACTAGCGGGTGGCAGTACTTC	CASSSTSGWQYF
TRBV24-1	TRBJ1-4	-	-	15	TGTGCCACCAGTTCAGGTTTTGCAACTAATGAAAAACTGTTTTTT	CATSSGFATNEKLFF
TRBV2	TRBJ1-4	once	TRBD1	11	TGTGCCAGCAGTGGACAGGGGTGGCTGTTTTTT	CASSGQGWLFF